Listed below are T cell receptor beta chains from one sample, sequenced in a study of blood T cell repertoires in COVID-19. The repertoire was sequenced with immunoSEQ multiplex PCR; TCRdb's copy has only in-frame clones and lacks some. The table includes around 75,000 clones, 85% to 90% detected once. The sample consisted of peripheral blood. Receptor source: a man aged 55 to 69 with acute or convalescent COVID-19. Each CDR3 is given with its conserved first and last residue. A D gene is named only where the DNA matches it firmly. A clone size is listed for some rows: how often the clone was seen (once, few, many), or a class if it is expanded.

v_gene	d_gene	abundance	j_gene	CDR3nt	CDR3aa
TRBV5-1	TRBD1	.	TRBJ2-1	TGCGCCAGCAGCGCGACAGGGGCCCACGCCAATGAGCAGTTCTTC	CASSATGAHANEQFF
TRBV7-2	TRBD1	.	TRBJ1-4	TGTGCCAGCAGCTTTGGCAGGGGGACAGAAAAACTGTTTTTT	CASSFGRGTEKLFF
TRBV7-7	TRBD1	.	TRBJ2-1	TGTGCCAGCAGCTTAGTTCCCAGCGGCCCAGGGGGTGAGCAGTTCTTC	CASSLVPSGPGGEQFF
TRBV28	.	.	TRBJ2-7	TGTGCCAGCAGTTTAATCCAGGGCGAGCAGTACTTC	CASSLIQGEQYF
TRBV19	.	.	TRBJ1-2	TGTGCCAGTAGTATAGTTGGGGCCCAAGTCGGCTACACCTTC	CASSIVGAQVGYTF
TRBV5-4	TRBD2	.	TRBJ2-2	TGTGCCAGCAGCACTAGCGGGGTTAACACCGGGGAGCTGTTTTTT	CASSTSGVNTGELFF
TRBV5-1	TRBD1	.	TRBJ1-2	TGCGCCAGCAGCGCGACAGGGTCCTATGGCTACACCTTC	CASSATGSYGYTF
TRBV7-7	.	.	TRBJ2-1	TGTGCCAGCAGCAGAAGCGCCGGATACAATGAGCAGTTCTTC	CASSRSAGYNEQFF
TRBV9	.	.	TRBJ2-2	TGTGCCAGCAGCTTCCGGGACACGAACACCGGGGAGCTGTTTTTT	CASSFRDTNTGELFF
TRBV5-1	TRBD1	.	TRBJ2-1	TGCGCCAGCAGCTTGAGGTCCGGACAGGACAATGAGCAGTTCTTC	CASSLRSGQDNEQFF
TRBV5-1	TRBD1	.	TRBJ1-2	TGCGCCAGCAGCCCAGGACAGGGTAGCTATGGCTACACCTTC	CASSPGQGSYGYTF
TRBV5-1	.	once	TRBJ2-3	TGCGCCAGCGGGGTACAGGCCAACACAGATACGCAGTATTTT	CASGVQANTDTQYF
TRBV7-2	TRBD1	few	TRBJ1-2	TGTGCCAGCAGCTTTCCAGGGGGCTATGGCTACACCTTC	CASSFPGGYGYTF
TRBV27	.	.	TRBJ2-3	TGTGCCAGCAGTTTATATGACTACACAGATACGCAGTATTTT	CASSLYDYTDTQYF
TRBV11-2	.	.	TRBJ2-5	TGTGCCAGCAGCCCCAGGGGGGCGATCCTAGAGACCCAGTACTTC	CASSPRGAILETQYF
TRBV5-1	.	.	TRBJ1-1	TGCGCCAGCAGCTTGGCACAGGGTGGTGGCACTGAAGCTTTCTTT	CASSLAQGGGTEAFF
TRBV5-1	TRBD2	.	TRBJ2-5	TGCGCCAGCAACTCGCCGACGGGGGGAGCGGAGACCCAGTACTTC	CASNSPTGGAETQYF
TRBV2	.	.	TRBJ2-2	TGTGCCAGCAGTGAGCGGCTGACCACCGGGGAGCTGTTTTTT	CASSERLTTGELFF
TRBV6-1	.	.	TRBJ1-2	TGTGCCAGCAGTGAAGGCAGGGTTGGCTATGGCTACACCTTC	CASSEGRVGYGYTF
TRBV6-5	.	.	TRBJ1-1	TGTGCCAGCAGTTTAGGGAGGGAGGCCACTGAAGCTTTCTTT	CASSLGREATEAFF
TRBV27	.	.	TRBJ2-7	TGTGCCAGCAGGACATCTCCGGGACAAACCTACGAGCAGTACTTC	CASRTSPGQTYEQYF
TRBV10-3	.	.	TRBJ1-1	TGTGCCATGCAGACAGGCCTGAACACTGAAGCTTTCTTT	CAMQTGLNTEAFF
TRBV5-1	.	once	TRBJ2-7	TGCGCCAGCAGCTCACAGGGGGAGGGATACGAGCAGTACTTC	CASSSQGEGYEQYF
TRBV6-5	.	.	TRBJ1-1	TGTGCCAGCAGCAGCACGGCCCGACATTCCTTT	CASSSTARHSF
TRBV7-7	TRBD1	few	TRBJ2-7	TGTGCCAGCAGCGCCCGGGACAGCCACGAGCAGTACTTC	CASSARDSHEQYF
TRBV5-1	.	.	TRBJ1-2	TGCGCCAGCAGCTTGGCCACCGGGACAATCGTGCACTATGGCTACACCTTC	CASSLATGTIVHYGYTF
TRBV5-5	.	once	TRBJ2-5	TGTGCCAGCAGCTTGGGTGGAGGGGAGCAAGAGACCCAGTACTTC	CASSLGGGEQETQYF
TRBV5-1	.	.	TRBJ2-1	TGCGCCAGCAGCACCGGGACACAGCTCTACAATGAGCAGTTCTTC	CASSTGTQLYNEQFF
TRBV9	TRBD2	.	TRBJ2-1	TGTGCCAGCAGCGTAGGGGAGGGCTCCTACAATGAGCAGTTCTTC	CASSVGEGSYNEQFF
TRBV6-5	.	.	TRBJ2-2	TGTGCCAGCAGGGTACAGGGATTATACGGGGAGCTGTTTTTT	CASRVQGLYGELFF
TRBV5-1	TRBD2	.	TRBJ2-3	TGCGCCAGCAGCTTAGACCAGCGGGGAACAGATACGCAGTATTTT	CASSLDQRGTDTQYF
TRBV19	TRBD1	.	TRBJ1-4	TGTGCCAGTAGTATTTTATTGGGACAGGGTAATGAAAAACTGTTTTTT	CASSILLGQGNEKLFF
TRBV5-6	.	few	TRBJ1-3	TGTGCCAGCAGCTTGGACACAGGCTCTGGAAACACCATATATTTT	CASSLDTGSGNTIYF
TRBV5-1	.	few	TRBJ1-6	TGCGCCAGCAGGCCTACGATGAGCTCCTATAATTCACCCCTCCACTTT	CASRPTMSSYNSPLHF
TRBV5-1	.	.	TRBJ1-2	TGCGCCAGCAGCCTCGGACAGCCAATATTGGGCTACACCTTC	CASSLGQPILGYTF
TRBV25-1	TRBD1	.	TRBJ1-4	TGTGCCAGCAGTGAATATGCGGGAACAGGGGGCAATGAAAAACTGTTTTTT	CASSEYAGTGGNEKLFF
TRBV18	.	.	TRBJ2-7	TGTGCCAGCTCACCGAGAGACTCCAGCTCCTACGAGCAGTACTTC	CASSPRDSSSYEQYF
TRBV30	TRBD1	.	TRBJ2-2	TGTGCCTGGAACAGGGGGGACACCGGGGAGCTGTTTTTT	CAWNRGDTGELFF
TRBV2	TRBD1	.	TRBJ1-1	TGTGCCAGCAGGGAGACAGGGAGTTCCACTGAAGCTTTCTTT	CASRETGSSTEAFF
TRBV5-1	.	.	TRBJ2-3	TGCGCCAGCAGCTTGGACAGTTACACAGATACGCAGTATTTT	CASSLDSYTDTQYF
TRBV6-5	.	.	TRBJ2-3	TGTGCCAGCATTCGGGAGCCTCGGAGCACAGATACGCAGTATTTT	CASIREPRSTDTQYF
TRBV5-1	TRBD2	.	TRBJ2-7	TGCGCCAGCAGCGTGACTAGCGGGATCGGAGTCGAGCAGTACTTC	CASSVTSGIGVEQYF
TRBV19	TRBD1	.	TRBJ1-2	TGTGCCAGTAGTCAACCGGGGACAGAGGTTGGCTACACCTTC	CASSQPGTEVGYTF
TRBV6-5	.	.	TRBJ2-3	TGTGCCAGCCACGGACAGACCCTTAGCACAGATACGCAGTATTTT	CASHGQTLSTDTQYF
TRBV29-1	.	.	TRBJ1-5	TGCAGCGTTGGGGAGAGCAATCAGCCCCAGCATTTT	CSVGESNQPQHF
TRBV3-1/TRBV3-2	TRBD1	.	TRBJ2-1	TGTGCCAGCAGCCTAATTACAGGGGGCGCTGAGCAGTTCTTC	CASSLITGGAEQFF